This T cell receptor (beta chain) appears in the sequencing data of a study of T cells in Graves' hyperthyroidism and ophthalmopathy. Many counts were recorded for this clonotype. Its antigen is not known. The PBMCs studied were ones that came from 10 ml fresh peripheral blood. Trimming removed 1 base from V and 1 base from J; junction bases left unmatched: 6. The CDR3 sequence is 15 residues long. Germline lookup yields CDR1 SQVTM and CDR2 ANQGSEA. Study-level results: Before onset, by a median of around 6.1 months, the model predicted ophthalmopathy. Most thyroid clonotypes with frequency above 0.001 were detected in blood.

Amplified TCR beta CDR3 regions derived from RNA transcripts. A set of HTBI primers served as the primers for a first-round RT-PCR of the TCR CDR3. MiXCR, run by TCRdb on the multiplex PCR reads, gives a single entry per CDR3 protein. The table lists about 740,000 distinct CDR3 sequences, around 15% of them singletons. Sequenced material: blood. This clonotype was sampled from a woman between 18 and 30 years old with Graves' hyperthyroidism. The rearrangement joins TRBV29-1 to TRBJ2-7; 8 bases are shared with TRBD2. The CDR3 loop reads CSVEAGREDSYEQYF. CDR3 coding DNA: TGCAGCGTTGAAGCCGGGCGGGAGGATTCCTACGAGCAGTACTTC.